Below are 23 T cell receptor beta chains sequenced from a single sample in a study of blood T cell repertoires in COVID-19. Using immunoSEQ multiplex PCR, the repertoire was profiled, and TCRdb retains in-frame clones only, with some absent. The table includes approximately 70,000 clones, more than 80% detected once. The specimen sequenced was peripheral blood. The receptor set was obtained from a woman of 80 years or more with active or convalescent COVID-19.

The chain recombines TRBV5-1 with TRBJ2-7; TRBD2 matches 8 bases. V was pared by 2 bases and J by 0 bases, with 4 bases of the junction left unmatched. This CDR3 has 15 amino acids. Germline assignment: CDR1 SGHRS and CDR2 YFSETQ. In nucleotides, the CDR3 is TGCGCCAGCAGCTTCCTCAGCGGGGGCTCCTACGAGCAGTACTTC. Amino acid sequence: CASSFLSGGSYEQYF.

This clone was observed a single time. The chain couples TRBV5-1 to TRBJ2-3, with a tentative D call TRBD2 (6 bases). The CDR3 contains 14 residues. Germline lookup yields CDR1 SGHRS and CDR2 YFSETQ. Deletions cut 2 bases from V and 2 bases from J, with 9 bases between. CDR3 sequence: CASSFTGDTDTQYF. The CDR3 bases are TGCGCCAGCAGCTTTACGGGGGACACAGATACGCAGTATTTT.

The chain recombines TRBV3-1 (or the pseudogene TRBV3-2) with TRBJ1-1, with D possibly matching TRBD1 (6 bases). Trimming cost V 6 bases and J 5 bases, with 16 bases left between them. The CDR3 loop spans 14 amino acids. Germline loops: CDR1 LGHDT, CDR2 YNNKEL (reference sequence). CDR3 bases: TGTGCCAGCAGGCTACAGGGAGGGAGGACTGAAGCTTTCTTT. Amino acid sequence: CASRLQGGRTEAFF.

This chain uses TRBV5-6 with TRBJ2-4; 8 bases map to TRBD1. Trimming cost V 4 bases and J 0 bases; bases outside gene matches: 9. This CDR3 is built from 17 residues. Germline V gene sequence: CDR1 SGHDT, CDR2 YYEEEE. CDR3 in DNA: TGTGCCAGCAGCGTACAGGGGGGACTCCTAGCCAAAAACATTCAGTACTTC. Its translation: CASSVQGGLLAKNIQYF.

CDR3 protein: CASSQAYSNQPQHF. The CDR3 region has the DNA TGTGCCAGCAGCCAAGCTTATAGCAATCAGCCCCAGCATTTT. The rearrangement uses TRBV3-1 (or the pseudogene TRBV3-2) and TRBJ1-5; D uncertain. V was cut by 1 base and J by 0 bases, with 4 bases left in between. The CDR3 totals 14 residues. CDR1 is LGHDT and CDR2 is YNNKEL in the germline V gene (reference sequence).

This chain joins TRBV2 and TRBJ2-3; D remains ambiguous. Between the trimmed V and J ends, which lost 4 bases and 0 bases, there was a span of 8 bases. Germline values: CDR1 SNHLY, CDR2 FYNNEI. This CDR3 comprises 14 residues. CDR3 protein: CASSVGSSTDTQYF. The CDR3 coding sequence is TGTGCCAGCAGTGTTGGCTCGAGCACAGATACGCAGTATTTT.

V gene TRBV4-2 combines with J gene TRBJ1-1; D is unresolved. CDR1 is LGHNA, CDR2 YNFKEQ, per germline. The CDR3 runs to 13 residues. Trimming left V 1 base short and J 5 bases short, with 8 bases between. The CDR3 here is CASSQVSGTEAFF. DNA for the CDR3: TGTGCCAGCAGCCAAGTCTCCGGGACTGAAGCTTTCTTT.

CDR3 nucleotides: TGTGCCAGCAGCCTCACTGGACAGGGGGTTTCACCCCTCCACTTT. It translates to CASSLTGQGVSPLHF. The genes are TRBV7-3 and TRBJ1-6, with 10 bases aligning to TRBD1. Germline V lookup: CDR1 SGHTA, CDR2 FQGTGA. Trimming removed 5 bases from V and 9 bases from J; junction bases left unmatched: 7. The CDR3 is 15 residues long.

The chain joins TRBV5-6 to TRBJ1-2, with D unresolved. Germline V gives CDR1 SGHDT, CDR2 YYEEEE. With 6 bases removed from V and 7 bases from J, the gap between germline ends came to 13 bases. This CDR3 spans 12 amino acids. This CDR3 is CASKQTSGGYTF. The CDR3, as DNA: TGTGCCAGCAAGCAGACTTCTGGTGGCTACACCTTC.

This clone was seen more than once but under ten times. CDR3 protein: CASSREGGGEFGQPQHF. DNA of the CDR3: TGCGCCAGCAGCCGAGAGGGAGGGGGGGAGTTTGGTCAGCCCCAGCATTTT. The rearrangement uses TRBV4-1 and TRBJ1-5; D possibly corresponds to TRBD1 (6 bases). This CDR3 contains 17 residues. Germline V CDR1 and CDR2: MGHRA, YSYEKL. Trimming cost V 4 bases and J 6 bases, with 22 bases left between them.

The CDR3 reads CASSPHAGPSYEQYF. The CDR3 nucleotides are TGTGCCAGCAGCCCTCATGCGGGGCCCTCCTACGAGCAGTACTTC. The chain links TRBV11-3 to TRBJ2-7, with D possibly TRBD2 on 6 matching bases. Trimming removed 5 bases at V and 0 bases at J, with 14 bases between. The CDR3 sequence is 15 residues long. Germline values: CDR1 SGHNT, CDR2 YENEEA.

This chain connects TRBV2 to TRBJ2-2; D may be TRBD1 (6 bases). V gave up 8 bases and J gave up 7 bases, with 17 bases separating them. Germline V gene lookup returns CDR1 SNHLY and CDR2 FYNNEI. This CDR3 is 14 amino acids long. Here the CDR3 reads CASSVRGNGGELFF. The CDR3 DNA follows: TGTGCCAGCTCCGTTAGGGGGAATGGCGGGGAGCTGTTTTTT.

The J gene is TRBJ2-7, the V gene TRBV6-2 or TRBV6-3, with a tentative D call TRBD1 (6 bases). The V gene's germline CDR1 is MNHEY and CDR2 SVGEGT. Trimming stripped 5 bases from V and 0 bases from J, with 11 bases between. The CDR3 has 14 amino acids. This CDR3 is CASSNTGLSYEQYF. CDR3 DNA: TGTGCCAGCAGTAATACAGGGCTCTCCTACGAGCAGTACTTC.

V usage is TRBV5-1 and J usage is TRBJ2-5; tentatively, D is TRBD2 (6 bases). Germline-derived CDR1 and CDR2 are SGHRS and YFSETQ. Trimming stripped 4 bases from V and 1 base from J, with 8 bases between. This CDR3 is built from 13 residues. CDR3 coding DNA: TGCGCCAGCAGCGTCGGGGGCCAAGAGACCCAGTACTTC. The encoded protein is CASSVGGQETQYF.

The chain employs TRBV28 and TRBJ1-2, with TRBD1 matching 9 bases. The junction had 15 bases not matched to a gene; V was cut back by 6 bases and J by 7 bases. Per germline, CDR1 MDHEN and CDR2 SYDVKM. The CDR3 is 16 residues long. The CDR3 DNA sequence: TGTGCCAGCAGCAAAGAATACAGGGGGCGGGGAGGTGGCTACACCTTC. Its translation is CASSKEYRGRGGGYTF.

The rearrangement links TRBV10-3 to TRBJ1-5, with a weak D call TRBD1 (5 bases). Trimming removed 3 bases from V and 1 base from J, with 7 bases in between. Germline lookup yields CDR1 ENHRY and CDR2 SYGVKD. The CDR3 extends over 14 amino acids. This CDR3 is CAISDTGSNQPQHF. CDR3 sequence (DNA): TGTGCCATCAGTGACACAGGAAGCAATCAGCCCCAGCATTTT.

The chain uses TRBV6-5 and TRBJ1-2, with 7 bases matching TRBD1. CDR1 is MNHEY and CDR2 is SVGAGI in the germline V gene. V was clipped by 6 bases and J by 4 bases; unmatched bases: 11. This CDR3 has 15 residues. The CDR3 nucleotides read TGTGCCAGCAGCGGAGGGTACGGGACAGTCTATGGCTACACCTTC. This translates into CASSGGYGTVYGYTF.

This clone was detected once. CDR3 nucleotides: TGTGCCAGCTTCCCGACGGGAAGGACTGAAGCTTTCTTT. This codes for CASFPTGRTEAFF. The chain employs TRBV28 and TRBJ1-1; D gene unclear. Looked up from germline, CDR1 is MDHEN and CDR2 is SYDVKM. V was pared by 8 bases and J by 5 bases, with 15 bases between. This CDR3 contains 13 residues.

V and J are TRBV10-1 and TRBJ2-7; the D gene is possibly TRBD1 (6 bases). This CDR3 is 15 amino acids long. Germline V gives CDR1 WNHNN, CDR2 SYGVQD (reference sequence). The V end lost 6 bases, the J end lost 1 base, and 16 bases lay between the germline ends. Here the CDR3 reads CASRQTDRVSYEQYF. CDR3 nucleotide sequence: TGCGCCAGCAGGCAGACGGACAGAGTTTCCTACGAGCAGTACTTC.

The CDR3 region has the DNA TGTGCCAGCAGCCAAGAGCCCCGCGGGAGTATCCAAGAGACCCAGTACTTC. Translating gives CASSQEPRGSIQETQYF. V and J are TRBV4-2 and TRBJ2-5; 7 positions match TRBD2. CDR3 length equals 17 residues. Looked up from germline, CDR1 is LGHNA and CDR2 is YNFKEQ. Trimming cost V 0 bases and J 1 base; bases outside gene matches: 8.

The V and J genes are TRBV5-1 and TRBJ2-3; 7 bases agree with TRBD1. After removal of 1 base from V and 2 bases from J, the junction contained 4 bases not matched to a gene. The CDR3 has 15 amino acids. The germline CDR1 and CDR2 sequences are SGHRS and YFSETQ. The CDR3 protein is CASSLRGQSTDTQYF. In DNA, the CDR3 is TGCGCCAGCAGCTTGAGGGGACAGTCCACAGATACGCAGTATTTT.

The rearrangement uses TRBV6-2 or TRBV6-3 and TRBJ1-6; D perhaps matches TRBD1 (5 bases). Per the germline V gene, CDR1 is MNHEY and CDR2 is SVGEGT. V lost 4 bases and J lost 7, with 11 bases in between. This CDR3 region has 14 residues. The CDR3 coding sequence is TGTGCCAGCAGTTCCCTTACAGGAAATTCACCCCTCCACTTT. This gives the protein CASSSLTGNSPLHF.

On this clone: An end of the junction differs from the germline gene, which may be a read error. The rearrangement links TRBV7-3 to TRBJ2-1; 9 nucleotides line up with TRBD2. The germline CDR1 and CDR2 sequences are SGHTA and FQGTGA. The CDR3 spans 18 residues. The CDR3 is CANSPLLGASGIYNEQFF. The CDR3, as DNA: TGTGCCAACAGCCCCCTGCTGGGGGCTAGCGGGATCTACAATGAGCAGTTCTTC.